One sample yielded the 29 T cell receptor beta chains listed below, sequenced in a study of shared clonotypes between healthy human individuals. Profiled with immunoSEQ multiplex PCR; TCRdb holds only in-frame clones, not every one. The sample lists 650,000 to 750,000 clones; around 72% were seen once. Sequencing used memory CD4+ T cells sorted from blood. Subset: CD45RA-negative fraction. The receptors originated from a woman aged 25 to 45 in good health.

A note on this clone: The sample has other DNA sequences that encode this CDR3 too. CDR3 loop: CASSPGQGAETQYF. DNA of the CDR3: TGTGCCAGCTCTCCCGGACAGGGGGCAGAGACCCAGTACTTC. V and J are TRBV18 and TRBJ2-5, with TRBD1 matching 11 bases. The ends lost 6 bases at V and 4 bases at J; junction bases unmatched: 4. Per germline, CDR1 KGHSH and CDR2 LQKENI. The CDR3 consists of 14 residues.

This clone was detected only a few times. This specimen includes other DNA sequences encoding the same CDR3. The chain uses TRBV27 and TRBJ2-7, with 9 bases fitting TRBD1. The germline V gene encodes CDR1 MNHEY and CDR2 SMNVEV (reference sequence). V gave up 3 bases and J gave up 4 bases; unmatched junction bases: 4. There are 14 residues in the CDR3. In DNA, the CDR3 is TGTGCCAGCAGTTTCACAGGGGGCGCGTACGAGCAGTACTTC. This encodes CASSFTGGAYEQYF.

DNA of the CDR3: TGTGCCAGCAGAGGACAGGGCGGAGAAAAACTGTTTTTT. It specifies CASRGQGGEKLFF. V is TRBV27 and J is TRBJ1-4; TRBD1 aligns across 8 bases. Germline V lookup: CDR1 MNHEY, CDR2 SMNVEV (reference sequence). Losses at the gene ends were 6 bases for V and 8 bases for J; bases not matched to a gene: 5. The CDR3 sequence is 13 residues long.

This clone has just a few counts. The CDR3 region is CASSPWTGYSYEQYF. The CDR3 DNA is TGTGCCAGCAGCCCGTGGACAGGTTATTCCTACGAGCAGTACTTC. The chain uses TRBV14 and TRBJ2-7; 7 bases align to TRBD1. The V and J ends lost 4 bases and 1 base, in that order; junction bases with no gene match: 7. CDR1 is SGHDN and CDR2 is FVKESK in the germline V gene. This CDR3 has 15 residues.

The chain recombines TRBV2 with TRBJ2-3; D unresolved. The CDR3 runs to 15 residues. The germline V gene has CDR1 SNHLY and CDR2 FYNNEI. V was cut by 1 base and J by 4 bases, with 12 bases left in between. CDR3 sequence reads: CASSEDRARPDTQYF. DNA for the CDR3: TGTGCCAGCAGTGAAGACCGAGCCCGGCCAGATACGCAGTATTTT.

The V and J genes are TRBV2 and TRBJ1-4, with a weak D call TRBD1 (5 bases). The V gene lost 2 bases and the J gene lost 7 bases, with 14 bases spanning the gap. The CDR3 spans 15 residues. Germline CDR1 SNHLY, CDR2 FYNNEI. The CDR3 region has the DNA TGTGCCAGCAGTGAACTCGGGACCGGGAGTGAAAAACTGTTTTTT. This encodes CASSELGTGSEKLFF.

This clone appeared a few times. The chain is built from TRBV2 and TRBJ2-1; weak D call: TRBD1 (5 bases). The CDR3 sequence is 11 residues long. Germline V lookup: CDR1 SNHLY, CDR2 FYNNEI. V shed 6 bases and J shed 12 bases, with 12 bases lying between them. The CDR3 DNA follows: TGTGCCAGCAGACTCAGGGTGGGGCAGTTCTTC. It specifies CASRLRVGQFF. The full variable domain, completed using reference TRBV2 and TRBJ2-1, is EPEVTQTPSHQVTQMGQEVILRCVPISNHLYFYWYRQILGQKVEFLVSFYNNEISEKSEIFDDQFSVERPDGSNFTLKIRSTKLEDSAMYFCASRLRVGQFFGPGTRLTVL.

This chain uses TRBV29-1 with TRBJ1-4; no definite D call. CDR3 length: 12 residues. V was cut by 7 bases and J by 2 bases, with 8 bases left in between. CDR1 and CDR2 from the germline V gene are SQVTM and ANQGSEA. CDR3 protein: CSGLSTNEKLFF. DNA of the CDR3: TGCAGCGGCCTGAGCACTAATGAAAAACTGTTTTTT.

This clone was observed a few times. V is TRBV7-2 and J is TRBJ1-1, with 7 bases that match TRBD1. The CDR3 has 14 amino acids. V was pared by 5 bases and J by 3 bases, with 6 bases of the junction left unmatched. Germline loops: CDR1 SGHTA, CDR2 FQGNSA. In nucleotides, the CDR3 is TGTGCCAGCAGCATAACACAGGGGTACACTGAAGCTTTCTTT. It translates to CASSITQGYTEAFF. The full variable domain, with the rest looked up from reference TRBV7-2 and TRBJ1-1, is GAGVSQSPSNKVTEKGKDVELRCDPISGHTALYWYRQSLGQGLEFLIYFQGNSAPDKSGLPSDRFSAERTGGSVSTLTIQRTQQEDSAVYLCASSITQGYTEAFFGQGTRLTVV.

V gene TRBV19 combines with J gene TRBJ2-7, with 14 bases matching TRBD2. Trimming took 7 bases from V and 6 from J; bases not matched to a gene: 8. Germline loops: CDR1 LNHDA, CDR2 SQIVND (reference sequence). This CDR3 comprises 15 residues. The CDR3 here is CASTIGGLAGAEQYF. The CDR3 DNA follows: TGTGCCAGTACCATCGGGGGACTAGCGGGAGCCGAGCAGTACTTC.

J is TRBJ1-4 and V is TRBV28, with D possibly TRBD1 on 6 matching bases. Trimming cost V 6 bases and J 0 bases, with 26 bases left between them. The germline gives CDR1 MDHEN, CDR2 SYDVKM. The CDR3 runs 20 residues. CDR3 loop: CASRSQRGAAWSSTNEKLFF. The CDR3 DNA reads TGTGCCAGCAGGAGTCAACGGGGGGCGGCCTGGTCCTCAACTAATGAAAAACTGTTTTTT.

Of note for this clone: This CDR3 is also generated by other DNA sequences in the sample. CDR3 coding DNA: TGTGCCAGCAGCTTAGTAGCGGTTAGCTCCTACGAGCAGTACTTC. Translating it yields CASSLVAVSSYEQYF. The chain joins TRBV11-2 to TRBJ2-7; a weak D match, TRBD2 (6 bases). The germline V gene has CDR1 SGHAT and CDR2 FQNNGV. Trimming stripped 1 base from V and 0 bases from J, with 10 bases between. CDR3 size: 15 residues.

V gene TRBV4-1 combines with J gene TRBJ2-1, with TRBD2 as a possible D gene (5 bases). Germline lookup yields CDR1 MGHRA and CDR2 YSYEKL. Trimming shortened V by 0 bases and J by 4 bases, and 13 bases separated the two germline ends. The CDR3 covers 16 residues. The CDR3, as DNA: TGCGCCAGCAGCCAAGATTCCGGGGAAACTTACAATGAGCAGTTCTTC. It specifies CASSQDSGETYNEQFF.

Of note for this clone: The sample has other DNA sequences that encode this CDR3 too. The genes are TRBV5-1 and TRBJ1-1; D is possibly TRBD1 (5 bases). Germline V gene sequence: CDR1 SGHRS, CDR2 YFSETQ. CDR3 length equals 13 residues. V was cut by 3 bases and J by 4 bases, with 10 bases left in between. This CDR3 is CASSSQGFTEAFF. CDR3 nucleotide sequence: TGCGCCAGCAGCTCTCAGGGATTCACTGAAGCTTTCTTT.

The rearrangement links TRBV7-9 to TRBJ2-5, with D perhaps TRBD1 or TRBD2 (5 bases each). V lost 8 bases to trimming and J lost 4 bases, with 14 bases between them. In germline, CDR1 is SEHNR, CDR2 FQNEAQ (reference sequence). The CDR3 is made up of 13 amino acids. CDR3 protein: CASVGAGSETQYF. In nucleotides, the CDR3 is TGTGCCAGCGTCGGGGCAGGGTCAGAGACCCAGTACTTC.

In regard to this clone: A clone one base away is much larger, so this may be a read error. The V and J genes are TRBV7-2 and TRBJ2-7, with no clear D. This CDR3 comprises 14 residues. CDR1 and CDR2 (germline): SGHTA, FQGNSA. With 4 bases removed from V and 5 bases from J, the gap between germline ends came to 15 bases. For the CDR3, the DNA is TGTGCCAGCAGCTCATACCTCAGGTGTGACGAGCAGTACTTC. As protein: CASSSYLRCDEQYF.

The chain is built from TRBV27 and TRBJ2-2; a weak D match, TRBD2 (5 bases). The V gene's germline CDR1 is MNHEY and CDR2 SMNVEV (reference sequence). V dropped 4 bases and J dropped 4 bases, with 13 bases sitting between them. The CDR3 is 15 amino acids. In nucleotides, the CDR3 is TGTGCCAGCAGTTCCCCGTTAGCGAGCACCGGGGAGCTGTTTTTT. The encoded protein is CASSSPLASTGELFF.

J is TRBJ2-1 and V is TRBV29-1, with a tentative D call TRBD2 (6 bases). V lost 2 bases and J lost 5, with 13 bases in between. The germline V gene has CDR1 SQVTM and CDR2 ANQGSEA. This CDR3 has 14 amino acids. DNA of the CDR3: TGCAGCGTTGAAATTAGCGGTAGGAACAATGAGCAGTTCTTC. Its protein is CSVEISGRNNEQFF.

The chain joins TRBV21-1 to TRBJ2-6; the table gives TRBD1 as D, unverified against the DNA. TRBV21-1 is reported as a pseudogene. The CDR3 length is 14 residues. The CDR3, as DNA: TGTGCCAGCAGCAAAGCGCCGTTCAGACAAGTAGTCGCTTTC. Protein sequence: CASSKAPFRQVVAF.

This chain connects TRBV6-5 to TRBJ2-7; no definite D call. The germline V gene encodes CDR1 MNHEY and CDR2 SVGAGI. The CDR3 totals 15 residues. The V end lost 2 bases, the J end lost 5 bases, and 16 bases lay between the germline ends. The CDR3 sequence: CASSYAGFDSHEQYF. The DNA for the CDR3 is TGTGCCAGCAGTTACGCTGGTTTCGATTCCCACGAGCAGTACTTC.

The J gene is TRBJ2-2, the V gene TRBV4-1, with D tentatively TRBD1 or TRBD2 (7 bases each). With 0 bases removed from V and 5 bases from J, the gap between germline ends came to 13 bases. CDR1 is MGHRA and CDR2 is YSYEKL in the germline V gene. This CDR3 has 16 residues. CDR3 nucleotide sequence: TGCGCCAGCAGCCAAGATGGGAGGGGGCTGACCGGGGAGCTGTTTTTT. It encodes CASSQDGRGLTGELFF.

This clone was seen just once. The CDR3: CASSVAIGGRDEGGYTF. Written as DNA, the CDR3 is TGTGCCAGCAGCGTAGCTATTGGAGGTAGGGATGAAGGTGGCTACACCTTC. The chain is built from TRBV9 and TRBJ1-2; D is unclear. CDR1 is SGDLS and CDR2 is YYNGEE in the germline V gene. V lost 0 bases and J 7 bases, leaving 22 bases between the germline ends. This CDR3 is built from 17 residues.

V gene TRBV11-2 combines with J gene TRBJ2-1; 8 nucleotides line up with TRBD2. Germline values: CDR1 SGHAT, CDR2 FQNNGV. After removal of 1 base from V and 2 bases from J, the junction contained 4 bases not matched to a gene. This CDR3 has 16 residues. The CDR3 sequence: CASSLVSGRAYNEQFF. The CDR3 region has the DNA TGTGCCAGCAGCTTAGTTTCCGGGAGGGCCTACAATGAGCAGTTCTTC.

This clone was recorded a few times. The chain is built from TRBV7-9 and TRBJ1-2, with D possibly TRBD1 on 5 matching bases. This CDR3 contains 12 residues. The V end lost 1 base, the J end lost 8 bases, and 8 bases lay between the germline ends. Per germline, CDR1 SEHNR and CDR2 FQNEAQ (reference sequence). The CDR3 reads CASSLVTGGYTF. The CDR3 DNA is TGTGCCAGCAGCTTAGTAACAGGAGGCTACACCTTC. Full variable domain (remainder filled in from reference TRBV7-9 and TRBJ1-2): DTGVSQNPRHKITKRGQNVTFRCDPISEHNRLYWYRQTLGQGPEFLTYFQNEAQLEKSRLLSDRFSAERPKGSFSTLEIQRTEQGDSAMYLCASSLVTGGYTFGSGTRLTVV.

V is TRBV4-1 and J is TRBJ2-4; TRBD2 is a possible D gene (5 bases). The germline V and J ends were trimmed by 0 bases and 3 bases, with 9 bases remaining between them. CDR3 size: 15 residues. Germline V CDR1 and CDR2: MGHRA, YSYEKL. The CDR3 DNA is TGCGCCAGCAGCCAAGATTCCGGGGACAAAAACATTCAGTACTTC. Residues: CASSQDSGDKNIQYF.

This clone has just a few counts. The chain joins TRBV7-2 to TRBJ2-1; possible D gene TRBD2, 6 bases. The V and J ends lost 6 bases and 5 bases respectively, with 20 bases between them. CDR1 is SGHTA and CDR2 is FQGNSA in the germline V gene. This CDR3 comprises 16 residues. This chain's CDR3 is CASRPTSLTTHNEQFF. The CDR3 bases are TGTGCCAGCAGGCCTACTAGCCTAACCACTCACAATGAGCAGTTCTTC.

This clone was recorded once. The chain employs TRBV28 and TRBJ1-2; 8 positions agree with TRBD1. After removal of 6 bases from V and 3 bases from J, the junction contained 12 bases not matched to a gene. The CDR3 loop spans 16 amino acids. The V gene's germline CDR1 is MDHEN and CDR2 SYDVKM. CDR3 residues: CASRFLGQGSHYGYTF. CDR3 DNA sequence: TGTGCCAGCAGATTCTTAGGACAGGGTTCTCACTATGGCTACACCTTC.

V usage is TRBV9 and J usage is TRBJ2-1, with 12 bases aligning to TRBD2. V trimming: 2 bases; J trimming: 4 bases; junction bases outside the gene matches: 4. CDR3 size: 16 residues. The germline CDR1 and CDR2 sequences are SGDLS and YYNGEE. The CDR3 coding sequence is TGTGCCAGCAGCGTCTCCGGGACTAGCGGGTACAATGAGCAGTTCTTC. Its protein is CASSVSGTSGYNEQFF.

This rearrangement joins TRBV7-2 to TRBJ2-3; 11 bases map to TRBD2. Per germline, CDR1 SGHTA and CDR2 FQGNSA. CDR3 length equals 18 residues. Trimming removed 5 bases from V and 4 bases from J; junction bases left unmatched: 14. The CDR3 region is CASSPRPQLAGASDTQYF. The DNA for the CDR3 is TGTGCCAGCAGCCCTCGCCCCCAACTAGCGGGAGCATCAGATACGCAGTATTTT.